This T cell receptor beta chain was sequenced in a study of blood T cell repertoires in COVID-19. TCRdb's table, derived via immunoSEQ multiplex PCR, lists solely in-frame clones and lacks some. The profile shows 160,000 or so clones, 84% of them singletons. CDR3 size: 12 residues. V was pared by 11 bases and J by 8 bases, with 10 bases of the junction left unmatched. Germline V gives CDR1 LNHDA, CDR2 SQIVND (reference sequence). Sequencing used PBMCs or T cells enriched from blood (not recorded which). The clonotype comes from a woman in her forties or fifties who had recovered from COVID-19. V usage is TRBV19 and J usage is TRBJ1-2, with 8 bases that match TRBD1. Written as DNA, the CDR3 is TGTGCCGCCGGGACAGGCTCTTCCGGCTACACCTTC. Translating gives CAAGTGSSGYTF.